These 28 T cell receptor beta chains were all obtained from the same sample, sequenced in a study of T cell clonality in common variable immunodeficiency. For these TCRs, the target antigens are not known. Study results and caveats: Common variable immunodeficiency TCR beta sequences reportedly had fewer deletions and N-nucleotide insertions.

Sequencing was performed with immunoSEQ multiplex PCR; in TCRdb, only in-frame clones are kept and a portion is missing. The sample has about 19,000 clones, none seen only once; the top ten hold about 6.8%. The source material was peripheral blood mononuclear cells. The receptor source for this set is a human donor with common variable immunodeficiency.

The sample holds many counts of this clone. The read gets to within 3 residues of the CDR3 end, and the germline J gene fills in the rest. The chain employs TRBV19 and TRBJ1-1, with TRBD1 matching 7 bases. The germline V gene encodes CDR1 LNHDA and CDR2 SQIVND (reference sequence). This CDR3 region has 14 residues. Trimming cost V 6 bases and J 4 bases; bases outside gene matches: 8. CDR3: CASRSGAGGTEAFF. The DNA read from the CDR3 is TGTGCCAGTAGATCGGGTGCAGGGGGCACTGAA. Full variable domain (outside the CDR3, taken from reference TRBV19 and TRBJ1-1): DGGITQSPKYLFRKEGQNVTLSCEQNLNHDAMYWYRQDPGQGLRLIYYSQIVNDFQKGDIAEGYSVSREKKESFPLTVTSAQKNPTAFYLCASRSGAGGTEAFFGQGTRLTVV.

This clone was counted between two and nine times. The part of the CDR3 DNA that was read is TGTGCCAGCAGCTTTGGACAGGGAGGGGAGACC. Translated: CASSFGQGGET. The full CDR3 reads CASSFGQGGETQYF. The chain is built from TRBV11-3 and TRBJ2-5; a weak D match, TRBD1 (8 bases). The CDR3 is cut off 3 residues early in the read; its end comes from the germline J gene. The ends were cut back, 3 bases at V and 5 bases at J, with 13 bases in the middle. CDR1 SGHNT and CDR2 YENEEA come from the germline V gene. The CDR3 loop spans 14 amino acids.

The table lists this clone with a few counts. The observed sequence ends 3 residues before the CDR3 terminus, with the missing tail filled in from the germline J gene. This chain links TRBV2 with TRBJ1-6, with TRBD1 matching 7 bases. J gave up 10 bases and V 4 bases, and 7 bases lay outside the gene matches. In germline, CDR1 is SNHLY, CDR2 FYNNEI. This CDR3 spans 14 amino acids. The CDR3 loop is CASSGSTGRSPLHF. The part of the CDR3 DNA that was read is TGTGCCAGCAGTGGATCGACAGGGCGCTCACCC.

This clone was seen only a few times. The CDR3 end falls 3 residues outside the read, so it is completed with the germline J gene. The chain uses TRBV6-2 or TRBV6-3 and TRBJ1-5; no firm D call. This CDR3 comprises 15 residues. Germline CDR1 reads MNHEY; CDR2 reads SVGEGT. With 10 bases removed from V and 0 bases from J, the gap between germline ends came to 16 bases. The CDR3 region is CATDLNRPSNQPQHF. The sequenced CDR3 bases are TGTGCCACCGACCTGAACAGACCTAGCAATCAGCCC.

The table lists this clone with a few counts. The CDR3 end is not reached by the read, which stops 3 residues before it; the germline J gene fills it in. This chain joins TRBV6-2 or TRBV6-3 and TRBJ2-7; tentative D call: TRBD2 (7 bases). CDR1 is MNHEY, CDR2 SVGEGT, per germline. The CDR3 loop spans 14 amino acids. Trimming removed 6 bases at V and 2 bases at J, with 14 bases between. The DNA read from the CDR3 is TGTGCCAGCAGCCCCCGGGGGGCCACCTACGAG. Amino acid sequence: CASSPRGATYE. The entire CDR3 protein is CASSPRGATYEQYF.

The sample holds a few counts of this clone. Incomplete CDR3 DNA: TGTGCCAGCAACCGACTAGCAGCAGATACG. Its translation is CASNRLAADT. The whole CDR3 reads CASNRLAADTQYF. The J gene is TRBJ2-3, the V gene TRBV7-2; TRBD2 agrees at 7 bases. The CDR3 is cut off 3 residues early in the read; its end comes from the germline J gene. Per germline, CDR1 SGHTA and CDR2 FQGNSA. V lost 7 bases and J lost 4; bases outside the gene matches: 5. This CDR3 has 13 residues.

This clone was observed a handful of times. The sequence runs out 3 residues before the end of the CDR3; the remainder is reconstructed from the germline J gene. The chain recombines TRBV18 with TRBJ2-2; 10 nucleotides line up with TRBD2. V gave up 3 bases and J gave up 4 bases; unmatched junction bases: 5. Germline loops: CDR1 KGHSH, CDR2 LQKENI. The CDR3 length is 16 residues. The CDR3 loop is CASSPGLAETTGELFF. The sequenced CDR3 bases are TGTGCCAGCTCACCTGGACTAGCGGAGACCACCGGGGAG. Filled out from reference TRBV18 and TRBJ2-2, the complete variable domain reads NAGVMQNPRHLVRRRGQEARLRCSPMKGHSHVYWYRQLPEEGLKFMVYLQKENIIDESGMPKERFSAEFPKEGPSILRIQQVVRGDSAAYFCASSPGLAETTGELFFGEGSRLTVL.

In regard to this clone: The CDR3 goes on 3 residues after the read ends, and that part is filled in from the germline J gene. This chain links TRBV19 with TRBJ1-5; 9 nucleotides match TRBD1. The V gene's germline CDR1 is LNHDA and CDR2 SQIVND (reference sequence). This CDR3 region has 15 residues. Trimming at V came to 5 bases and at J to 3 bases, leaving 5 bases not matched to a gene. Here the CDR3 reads CASSARQGVNQPQHF. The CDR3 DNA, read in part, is TGTGCCAGTAGTGCAAGACAGGGGGTCAATCAGCCC.

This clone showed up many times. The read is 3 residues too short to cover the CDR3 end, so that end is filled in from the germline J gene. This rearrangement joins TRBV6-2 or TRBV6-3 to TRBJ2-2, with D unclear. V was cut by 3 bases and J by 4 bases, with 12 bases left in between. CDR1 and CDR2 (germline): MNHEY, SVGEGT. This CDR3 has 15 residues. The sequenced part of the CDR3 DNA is TGTGCCAGCAGTTATCTGTGGGCGCGCACCGGGGAG. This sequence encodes CASSYLWARTGE. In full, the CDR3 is CASSYLWARTGELFF.

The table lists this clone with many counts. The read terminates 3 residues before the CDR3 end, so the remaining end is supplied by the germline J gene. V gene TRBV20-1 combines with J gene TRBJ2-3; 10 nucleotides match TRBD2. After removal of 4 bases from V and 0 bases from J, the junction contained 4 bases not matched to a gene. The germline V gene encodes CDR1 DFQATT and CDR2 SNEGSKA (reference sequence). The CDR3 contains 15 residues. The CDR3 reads CSATWTSGSTDTQYF. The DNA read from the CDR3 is TGCAGTGCTACCTGGACTAGCGGTAGCACAGATACG.

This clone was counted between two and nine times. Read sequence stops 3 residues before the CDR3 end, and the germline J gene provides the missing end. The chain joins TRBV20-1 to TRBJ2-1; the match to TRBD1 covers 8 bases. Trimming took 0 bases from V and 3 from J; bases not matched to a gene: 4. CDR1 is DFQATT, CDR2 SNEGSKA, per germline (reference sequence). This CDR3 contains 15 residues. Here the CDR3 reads CSARDDGTGYNEQFF. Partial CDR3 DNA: TGCAGTGCTAGAGACGACGGGACAGGCTACAATGAG.

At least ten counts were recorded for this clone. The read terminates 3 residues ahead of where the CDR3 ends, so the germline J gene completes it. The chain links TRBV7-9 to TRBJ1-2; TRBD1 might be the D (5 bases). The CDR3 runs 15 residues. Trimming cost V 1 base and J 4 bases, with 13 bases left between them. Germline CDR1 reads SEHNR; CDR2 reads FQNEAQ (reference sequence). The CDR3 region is CASSLVWQGSYGYTF. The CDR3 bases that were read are TGTGCCAGCAGCTTAGTATGGCAGGGATCCTATGGC.

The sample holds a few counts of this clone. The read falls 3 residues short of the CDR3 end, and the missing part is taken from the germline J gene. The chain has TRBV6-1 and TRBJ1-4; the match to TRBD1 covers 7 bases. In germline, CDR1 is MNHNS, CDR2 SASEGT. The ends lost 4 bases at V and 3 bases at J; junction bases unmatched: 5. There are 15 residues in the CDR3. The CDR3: CASSGSGTANEKLFF. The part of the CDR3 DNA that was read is TGTGCCAGCAGTGGCAGCGGGACAGCTAATGAAAAA.

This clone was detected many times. The CDR3 DNA, read in part, is TGTGCCAGCAGCGGCTGGACAGGGGGGAGCTACGAG. Translation: CASSGWTGGSYE. The whole CDR3 sequence is CASSGWTGGSYEQYF. The chain uses TRBV7-6 and TRBJ2-7; 10 bases align to TRBD1. The sequence runs out 3 residues before the end of the CDR3; the remainder is reconstructed from the germline J gene. Germline V lookup: CDR1 SGHVS, CDR2 FNYEAQ. J lost 3 bases, V lost 5 bases, and 7 bases had no gene match. The CDR3 loop spans 15 amino acids.

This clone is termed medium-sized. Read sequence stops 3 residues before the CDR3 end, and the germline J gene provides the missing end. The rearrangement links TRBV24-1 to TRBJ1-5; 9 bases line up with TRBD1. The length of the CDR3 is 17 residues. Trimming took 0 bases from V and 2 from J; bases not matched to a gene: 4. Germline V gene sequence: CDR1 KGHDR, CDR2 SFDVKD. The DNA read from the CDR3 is TGTGCCACCAGTGATTTGCAACGGGACAGGGGCAATCAGCCC. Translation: CATSDLQRDRGNQP. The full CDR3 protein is CATSDLQRDRGNQPQHF.

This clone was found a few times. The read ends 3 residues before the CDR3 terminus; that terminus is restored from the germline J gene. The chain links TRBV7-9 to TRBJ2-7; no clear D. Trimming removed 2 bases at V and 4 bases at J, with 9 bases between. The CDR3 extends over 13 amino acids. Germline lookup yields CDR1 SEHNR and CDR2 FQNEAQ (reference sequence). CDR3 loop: CASSLPTGYEQYF. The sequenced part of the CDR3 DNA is TGTGCCAGCAGCTTACCGACTGGATACGAG. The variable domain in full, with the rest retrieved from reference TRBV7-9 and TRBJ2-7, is DTGVSQNPRHKITKRGQNVTFRCDPISEHNRLYWYRQTLGQGPEFLTYFQNEAQLEKSRLLSDRFSAERPKGSFSTLEIQRTEQGDSAMYLCASSLPTGYEQYFGPGTRLTVT.

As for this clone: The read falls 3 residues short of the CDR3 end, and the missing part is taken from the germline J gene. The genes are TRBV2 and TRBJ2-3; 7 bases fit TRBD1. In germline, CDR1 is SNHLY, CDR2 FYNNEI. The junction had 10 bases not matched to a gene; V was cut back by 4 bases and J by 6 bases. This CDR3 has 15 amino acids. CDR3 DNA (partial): TGTGCCAGCAGTGCCCTTAGGGCAGGGGGTGATACG. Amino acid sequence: CASSALRAGGDT. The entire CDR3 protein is CASSALRAGGDTQYF.

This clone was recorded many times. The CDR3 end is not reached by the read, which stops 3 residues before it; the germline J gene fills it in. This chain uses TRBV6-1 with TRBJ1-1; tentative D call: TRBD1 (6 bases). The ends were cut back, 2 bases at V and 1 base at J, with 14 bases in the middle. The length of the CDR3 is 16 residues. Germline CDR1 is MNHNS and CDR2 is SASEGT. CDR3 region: CASSEYFLGQNTEAFF. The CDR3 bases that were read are TGTGCCAGCAGTGAATATTTCCTGGGACAGAACACTGAA.

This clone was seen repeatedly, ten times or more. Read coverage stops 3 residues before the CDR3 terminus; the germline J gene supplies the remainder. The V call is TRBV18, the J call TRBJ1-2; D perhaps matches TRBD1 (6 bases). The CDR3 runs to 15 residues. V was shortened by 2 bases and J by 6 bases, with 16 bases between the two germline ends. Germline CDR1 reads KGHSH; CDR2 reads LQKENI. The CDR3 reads CASSPSLDRSNGYTF. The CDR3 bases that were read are TGTGCCAGCTCACCATCTCTAGACAGGTCTAATGGC.

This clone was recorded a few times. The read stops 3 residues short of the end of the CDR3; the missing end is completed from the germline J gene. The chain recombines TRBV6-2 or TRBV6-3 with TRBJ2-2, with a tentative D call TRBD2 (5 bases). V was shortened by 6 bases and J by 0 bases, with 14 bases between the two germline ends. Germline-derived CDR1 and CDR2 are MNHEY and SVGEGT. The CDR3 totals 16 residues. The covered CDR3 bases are TGTGCCAGCAGACCCGAGGACTTTTCGAACACCGGGGAG. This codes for CASRPEDFSNTGE. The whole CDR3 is CASRPEDFSNTGELFF.

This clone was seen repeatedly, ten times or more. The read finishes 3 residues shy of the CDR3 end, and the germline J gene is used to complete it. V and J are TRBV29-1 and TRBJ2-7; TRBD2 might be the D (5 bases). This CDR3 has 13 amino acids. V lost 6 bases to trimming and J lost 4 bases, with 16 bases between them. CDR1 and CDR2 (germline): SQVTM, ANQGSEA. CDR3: CSVPDSLGYEQYF. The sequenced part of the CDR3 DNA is TGCAGCGTCCCGGACTCCCTCGGGTACGAG.

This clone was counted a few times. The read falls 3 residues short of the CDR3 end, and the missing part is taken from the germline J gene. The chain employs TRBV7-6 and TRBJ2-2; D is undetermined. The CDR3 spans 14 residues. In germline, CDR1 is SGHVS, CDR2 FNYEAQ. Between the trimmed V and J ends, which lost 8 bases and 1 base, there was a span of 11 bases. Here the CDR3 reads CASLATGNTGELFF. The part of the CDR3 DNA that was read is TGTGCCAGCCTTGCCACTGGGAACACCGGGGAG.

CDR3 in amino acids: CASSSTGSGSPLHF. Partial CDR3 DNA: TGTGCCAGCAGCTCTACAGGGAGTGGCTCACCC. This chain connects TRBV7-3 to TRBJ1-6; tentatively, D is TRBD1 (6 bases). The missing CDR3 end, 3 residues past where the read stops, is filled in from the germline J gene. The CDR3 has 14 amino acids. The germline gives CDR1 SGHTA, CDR2 FQGTGA. Between the trimmed V and J ends, which lost 4 bases and 10 bases, there was a span of 14 bases.

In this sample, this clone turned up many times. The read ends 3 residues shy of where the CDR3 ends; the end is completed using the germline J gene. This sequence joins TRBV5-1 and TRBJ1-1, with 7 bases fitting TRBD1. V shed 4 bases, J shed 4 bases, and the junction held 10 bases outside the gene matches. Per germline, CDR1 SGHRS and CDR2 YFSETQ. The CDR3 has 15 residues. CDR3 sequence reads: CASSPQTGRGTEAFF. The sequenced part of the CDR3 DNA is TGCGCCAGCAGCCCACAGACAGGGAGGGGCACTGAA.

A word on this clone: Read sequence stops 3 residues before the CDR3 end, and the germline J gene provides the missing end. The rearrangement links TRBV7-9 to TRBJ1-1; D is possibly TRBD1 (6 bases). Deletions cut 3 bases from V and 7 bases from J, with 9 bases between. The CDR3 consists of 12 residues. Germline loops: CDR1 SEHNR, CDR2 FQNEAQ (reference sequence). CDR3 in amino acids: CASSFAGVEAFF. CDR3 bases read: TGTGCCAGCAGCTTTGCAGGGGTTGAA.

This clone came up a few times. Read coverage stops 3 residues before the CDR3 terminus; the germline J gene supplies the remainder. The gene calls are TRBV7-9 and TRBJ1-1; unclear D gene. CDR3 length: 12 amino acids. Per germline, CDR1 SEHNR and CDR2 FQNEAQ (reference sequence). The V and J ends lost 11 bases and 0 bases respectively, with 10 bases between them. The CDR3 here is CALLRVNTEAFF. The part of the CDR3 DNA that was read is TGTGCCTTACTCCGGGTGAACACTGAA.

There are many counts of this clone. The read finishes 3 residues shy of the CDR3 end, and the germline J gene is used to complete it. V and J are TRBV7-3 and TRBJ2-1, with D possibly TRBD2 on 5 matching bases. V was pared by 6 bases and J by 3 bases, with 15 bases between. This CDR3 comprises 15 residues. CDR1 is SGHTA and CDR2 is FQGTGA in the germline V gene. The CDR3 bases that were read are TGTGCCAGCAGTCGGGGTCAAGGACGCTACAATGAG. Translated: CASSRGQGRYNE. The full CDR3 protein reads CASSRGQGRYNEQFF.

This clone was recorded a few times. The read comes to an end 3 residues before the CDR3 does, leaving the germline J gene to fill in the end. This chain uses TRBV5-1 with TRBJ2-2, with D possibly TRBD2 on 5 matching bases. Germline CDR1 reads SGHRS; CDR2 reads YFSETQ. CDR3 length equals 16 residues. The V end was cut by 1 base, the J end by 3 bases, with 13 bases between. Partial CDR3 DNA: TGCGCCAGCAGCTTGAACTCGGACTCATACACCGGGGAG. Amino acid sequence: CASSLNSDSYTGE. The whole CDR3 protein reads CASSLNSDSYTGELFF.